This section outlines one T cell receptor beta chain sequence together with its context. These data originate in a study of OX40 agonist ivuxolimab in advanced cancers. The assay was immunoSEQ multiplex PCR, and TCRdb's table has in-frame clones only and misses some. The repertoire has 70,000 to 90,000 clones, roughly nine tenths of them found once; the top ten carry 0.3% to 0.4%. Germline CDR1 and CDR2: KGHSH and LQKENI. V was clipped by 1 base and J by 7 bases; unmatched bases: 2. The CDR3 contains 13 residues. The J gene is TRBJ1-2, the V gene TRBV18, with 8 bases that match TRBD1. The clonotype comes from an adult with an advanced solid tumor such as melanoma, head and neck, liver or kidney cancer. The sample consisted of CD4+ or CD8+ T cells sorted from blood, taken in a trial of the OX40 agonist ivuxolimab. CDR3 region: CASSPQDRAGYTF. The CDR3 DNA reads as TGTGCCAGCTCACCACAGGACAGGGCTGGCTACACCTTC.